This TCR beta chain is drawn from a study of human T cells and chemical hapten exposure. Turning to the study itself: Per-sample TCR yields varied mainly from small pooled library volume differences.

CDR1 is SQVTM, CDR2 ANQGSEA, per germline. Trimming pared 3 bases from V and 4 bases from J, leaving 3 bases between. This CDR3 is 10 amino acids long. In its sample, this clonotype was seen a few times. Its antigen is unidentified. One entry per CDR3 protein results from TCRdb running MiXCR on the RACE reads. Of about 140,000 distinct CDR3 sequences listed, 10% to 15% were seen once; the top ten hold 1.4%. Time point specified: patch test 2, 6 weeks after DPC sensitization. The treatment: therapeutic diphenylcyclopropenone sensitization with weekly scalp DPC. Study observations and caveats: Against controls, expanded TCRs gave rise to significantly more large CDR3 similarity clusters.

The sequence was collected from a woman in her forties or fifties with alopecia areata. Some clones in this sample may be carry-over from other donors' samples. Specimen: whole blood, collected in connection with sensitization to the hapten diphenylcyclopropenone (DPC). The chain has TRBV29-1 and TRBJ1-2; D gene ambiguous. The DNA for the CDR3 is TGCAGCGTTGACTCCTATGGCTACACCTTC. It yields the protein CSVDSYGYTF.